This T cell receptor beta chain was obtained from a study of CD8 T cells in Susac syndrome. Reverse transcription of roughly 0.5 to 1 ug RNA was carried out with random hexamers. It was immunoSEQ multiplex PCR that amplified TCR beta CDR3 across 54 Vbeta and 13 Jbeta. TCRdb reprocessed the immunoSEQ multiplex PCR reads via MiXCR and lists one record per CDR3 protein. The repertoire holds hundreds of thousands of distinct CDR3 sequences, around 93% seen once, with 0.065% to 0.075% in the top ten. V shed 0 bases and J shed 3 bases, with 15 bases lying between them. CDR3 length equals 17 residues. Sequencing of TCR beta was carried out in blood CD8+ and CD4+ T cells. Relapsing-remitting disease, either stable or active, was present in the treatment-naive patients who were the multiple sclerosis controls. In contrast to the negatively isolated CD8+ and CD4+ T cells, TEMRA cells were FACS-enriched.

The chain joins TRBV23-1 to TRBJ2-1, with D possibly TRBD2 on 5 matching bases. TRBV23-1 belongs to the ORF category, with a function that is uncertain. The TCR sequence derives from a human donor with multiple sclerosis. Material for sequencing was CD4+ T cells from PBMCs. CDR3 DNA sequence: TGCGCCAGCAGTCAATCGAGCCCGAGGGTTTTCTACAATGAGCAGTTCTTC. Protein product: CASSQSSPRVFYNEQFF.